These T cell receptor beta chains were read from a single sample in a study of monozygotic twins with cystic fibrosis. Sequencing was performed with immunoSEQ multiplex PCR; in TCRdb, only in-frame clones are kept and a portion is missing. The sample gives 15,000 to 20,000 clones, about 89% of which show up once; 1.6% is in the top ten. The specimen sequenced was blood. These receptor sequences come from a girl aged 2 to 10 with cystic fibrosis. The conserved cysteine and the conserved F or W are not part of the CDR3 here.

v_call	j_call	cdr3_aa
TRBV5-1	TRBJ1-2	ASSSRTGDYGYT
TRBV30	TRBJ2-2	AWRGGESPELF
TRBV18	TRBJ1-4	ASSPTSTGEKLF
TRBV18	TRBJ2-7	ASSPPATAEQY
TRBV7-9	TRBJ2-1	ASSGPRGNEQF
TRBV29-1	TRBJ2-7	SVEGGALSDRGSYEQY
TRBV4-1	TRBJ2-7	ASSQGTSEYEQY
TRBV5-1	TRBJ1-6	ASSSSPGKNSPLH
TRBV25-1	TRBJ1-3	ASSDSSSGNTIY
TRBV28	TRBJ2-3	ASSPRASWEAQY
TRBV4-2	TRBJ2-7	ASSQEHRSYEQY
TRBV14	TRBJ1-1	ASSRVGWFTEAF
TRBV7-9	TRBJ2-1	ASSLVGIRYNEQF
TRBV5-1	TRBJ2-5	ASSSLAEGETQY
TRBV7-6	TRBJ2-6	ASSLEGTATTNVLT
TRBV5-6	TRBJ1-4	ASSLFRENNEKLF
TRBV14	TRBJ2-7	ASSQDGTGSSYEQY
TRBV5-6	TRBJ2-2	ASSFRTSGELF
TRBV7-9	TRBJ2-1	ASSLVPSSSSYNEQF
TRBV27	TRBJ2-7	ASLSGGEQY
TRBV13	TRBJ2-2	ASNQYRGTGELF
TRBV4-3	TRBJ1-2	ASSQDLPRDDRVIGYT
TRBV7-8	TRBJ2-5	ASIPYRSETQY
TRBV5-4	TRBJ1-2	ASSQLWDSINYGYT